This is a list of T cell receptor beta chains from one sample in a study of Tregs in tolerant kidney transplant recipients. Clones were sequenced by immunoSEQ multiplex PCR, and TCRdb holds only the in-frame ones, with some missing. The sample contains about 94,000 clones, roughly 93% of which appear only once. Sequenced here: CD4+ T cells from blood, sampled before the transplant. Every receptor here comes from a human donor who received a combined kidney and bone marrow transplant. Each CDR3 is given with its conserved first and last residue. A D gene is named only where the DNA matches it firmly. Where a row states a size, it is once, few, many or the class of an expanded clone; other rows omit it.

d_call: NA
v_call: TRBV29-1
j_call: TRBJ2-3
clone_size: NA
cdr3_nt: TGCAGCGTTGAGAGCGTTCGCGCGGCTAGCACAGATACGCAGTATTTT
cdr3_aa: CSVESVRAASTDTQYF

d_call: NA
v_call: TRBV10-2
j_call: TRBJ2-3
clone_size: NA
cdr3_nt: TGCGCCAGCTGGGAGGCAGGGACGACAGATACGCAGTATTTT
cdr3_aa: CASWEAGTTDTQYF

d_call: NA
v_call: TRBV5-1
j_call: TRBJ1-2
clone_size: NA
cdr3_nt: TGCGCCAGCAGCCCCACGGGGGGATATGGCTACACCTTC
cdr3_aa: CASSPTGGYGYTF

d_call: TRBD1
v_call: TRBV7-2
j_call: TRBJ1-2
clone_size: NA
cdr3_nt: TGTGCCAGCAGCTTAGCCCCGCGGGACAGTTGGCTTTATGGCTACACCTTC
cdr3_aa: CASSLAPRDSWLYGYTF

d_call: TRBD1
v_call: TRBV5-4
j_call: TRBJ1-2
clone_size: NA
cdr3_nt: TGTGCCAGCAGCCAGCCTGACAGGGAGGACTATGGCTACACCTTC
cdr3_aa: CASSQPDREDYGYTF

d_call: NA
v_call: TRBV15
j_call: TRBJ2-7
clone_size: NA
cdr3_nt: TGTGCCACCAGCAGAGACCCTTCCTACGAGCAGTACTTC
cdr3_aa: CATSRDPSYEQYF

d_call: NA
v_call: TRBV7-6
j_call: TRBJ2-5
clone_size: NA
cdr3_nt: TGTGCCAGCAGCTTAGGTCTGGGAGCGCCAGAGACCCAGTACTTC
cdr3_aa: CASSLGLGAPETQYF

d_call: TRBD1
v_call: TRBV15
j_call: TRBJ1-4
clone_size: NA
cdr3_nt: TGTGCCACCAGCAGAGGCAGGGCAGGGGGAAATGAAAAACTGTTTTTT
cdr3_aa: CATSRGRAGGNEKLFF

d_call: NA
v_call: TRBV6-1
j_call: TRBJ1-2
clone_size: NA
cdr3_nt: TGTGCCAGCACCCAGGGGTCCCCCCCCTATGGCTACACCTTC
cdr3_aa: CASTQGSPPYGYTF

d_call: TRBD2
v_call: TRBV13
j_call: TRBJ2-7
clone_size: once
cdr3_nt: TGTGCCAGCAGCCGCCGCGTAGCGGGTGCCTACGAGCAGTACTTC
cdr3_aa: CASSRRVAGAYEQYF

d_call: NA
v_call: TRBV5-4
j_call: TRBJ2-3
clone_size: NA
cdr3_nt: TGTGCCAGCAGCACCGGACTAATCATCACAGATACGCAGTATTTT
cdr3_aa: CASSTGLIITDTQYF

d_call: NA
v_call: TRBV10-3
j_call: TRBJ1-5
clone_size: few
cdr3_nt: TGTGCCAGCGGGACGGTTACCAATCAGCCCCAGCATTTT
cdr3_aa: CASGTVTNQPQHF

d_call: TRBD2
v_call: TRBV7-2
j_call: TRBJ2-7
clone_size: once
cdr3_nt: TGTGCCAGCAGCTTCGGACTAGCTGCCTACGAGCAGTACTTC
cdr3_aa: CASSFGLAAYEQYF

d_call: NA
v_call: TRBV27
j_call: TRBJ1-1
clone_size: NA
cdr3_nt: TGTGCCAGCAGTCCCCGACAGAACACTGAAGCTTTCTTT
cdr3_aa: CASSPRQNTEAFF

d_call: TRBD1
v_call: TRBV18
j_call: TRBJ1-5
clone_size: NA
cdr3_nt: TGTGCCAGCTCACCCAGGGGACAGGGGGCCGGTCAGCCCCAGCATTTT
cdr3_aa: CASSPRGQGAGQPQHF

d_call: TRBD1
v_call: TRBV28
j_call: TRBJ1-1
clone_size: NA
cdr3_nt: TGTGCCAGCAGTAGCCCGGGACAGGGGGCCACTGAAGCTTTCTTT
cdr3_aa: CASSSPGQGATEAFF

d_call: TRBD1
v_call: TRBV19
j_call: TRBJ1-5
clone_size: NA
cdr3_nt: TGTGCCAGTAGTCCCTGGACAGGGCCCAATCAGCCCCAGCATTTT
cdr3_aa: CASSPWTGPNQPQHF

d_call: NA
v_call: TRBV4-3
j_call: TRBJ2-5
clone_size: NA
cdr3_nt: TGCGCCAGCTCCTCTAGAATGATTGAGACCCAGTACTTC
cdr3_aa: CASSSRMIETQYF

d_call: NA
v_call: TRBV10-3
j_call: TRBJ1-1
clone_size: once
cdr3_nt: TGTGCCATCAGCCACGTCGACTCAGAAGCTTTCTTT
cdr3_aa: CAISHVDSEAFF

d_call: NA
v_call: TRBV11-2
j_call: TRBJ1-2
clone_size: NA
cdr3_nt: TGTGCCAGCAGCAGGGACTACTATGGCTACACCTTC
cdr3_aa: CASSRDYYGYTF

d_call: NA
v_call: TRBV30
j_call: TRBJ1-2
clone_size: NA
cdr3_nt: TGTGCCTGGAAGGACTCACCCGCGGATGGCTACACCTTC
cdr3_aa: CAWKDSPADGYTF